Below are 15 T cell receptor beta chains sequenced from a single sample in a study of response to subunit inactivated influenza vaccine. In TCRdb, the RT-PCR reads were re-called with MiXCR into one record per CDR3 protein. Here the sample spans 150,000 to 200,000 distinct CDR3 sequences, approximately 12% being singletons. These data were also reused for a study on T cells expressing NK-cell markers. That paper states: UMIs were included in TCR beta cDNA generated by 5'RACE template switching.

Specimen: CD8+ T cells sorted from PBMCs, collected about 13 days after vaccination. The receptor set was obtained from a man aged 50-60 years who received an inactivated influenza vaccine.

Only a few counts were recorded for this clonotype. This sequence joins TRBV4-1 and TRBJ2-7; TRBD1 aligns across 10 bases. CDR3 size: 14 residues. Losses at the gene ends were 2 bases for V and 5 bases for J; bases not matched to a gene: 3. Germline CDR1 is MGHRA and CDR2 is YSYEKL. The CDR3 is CASSQWTGGDEQYF. In DNA form, the CDR3 reads TGCGCCAGCAGCCAATGGACAGGGGGGGACGAGCAGTACTTC.

This clonotype was counted between two and nine times. The rearrangement uses TRBV7-6 and TRBJ2-1, with D possibly matching TRBD1 (6 bases). Germline assignment: CDR1 SGHVS and CDR2 FNYEAQ. The CDR3 is 14 amino acids. Deletions cut 5 bases from V and 2 bases from J, with 10 bases between. In nucleotides, the CDR3 is TGTGCCAGCAGCGCGGACAGCCCCTACAATGAGCAGTTCTTC. Amino acid sequence: CASSADSPYNEQFF.

This sequence joins TRBV4-1 and TRBJ2-2, with D possibly matching TRBD2 (6 bases). CDR3 length: 14 residues. Between the trimmed V and J ends, which lost 4 bases and 2 bases, there was a span of 8 bases. Germline CDR1 reads MGHRA; CDR2 reads YSYEKL. CDR3 residues: CASSLAVNTGELFF. The CDR3 nucleotides read TGCGCCAGCAGCCTAGCGGTAAACACCGGGGAGCTGTTTTTT.

The chain couples TRBV14 to TRBJ2-7; 8 bases fit TRBD1. Germline assignment: CDR1 SGHDN and CDR2 FVKESK. Unmatched junction bases numbered 7, after V lost 8 bases and J lost 4 bases. The CDR3 is made up of 13 amino acids. CDR3 residues: CASGETGEYEQYF. In nucleotides, the CDR3 is TGTGCCAGCGGGGAGACAGGGGAGTACGAGCAGTACTTC.

This clonotype has ten or more counts. The chain links TRBV7-9 to TRBJ1-2, with D hard to call. Trimming left V 6 bases short and J 8 bases short, with 10 bases between. Germline CDR1 reads SEHNR; CDR2 reads FQNEAQ (reference sequence). This CDR3 is built from 11 residues. The CDR3 region is CASSSEPGYTF. Written as DNA, the CDR3 is TGTGCCAGCAGTTCGGAGCCGGGCTACACCTTC.

The chain couples TRBV7-7 to TRBJ2-1; D is unresolved. CDR3 length: 13 amino acids. V gave up 1 base and J gave up 9 bases, with 10 bases separating them. Germline V CDR1 and CDR2: SSHAT, FNYEAQ (reference sequence). CDR3 nucleotides: TGTGCCAGCAGCTTAGTAGAGAGCAGTGAGCAGTTCTTC. Residues: CASSLVESSEQFF.

This clonotype was detected only a few times. The CDR3 DNA is TGTGCCAGCAGCTCGGAGTTCTCCTATAATTCACCCCTCCACTTT. Its translation: CASSSEFSYNSPLHF. The rearrangement uses TRBV7-6 and TRBJ1-6; D is uncertain. Germline values: CDR1 SGHVS, CDR2 FNYEAQ. V shed 4 bases and J shed 0 bases, with 7 bases lying between them. The CDR3 runs 15 residues.

The chain carries TRBV7-9 and TRBJ2-1, with D possibly being TRBD1 (5 bases). This CDR3 contains 15 residues. Looked up from germline, CDR1 is SEHNR and CDR2 is FQNEAQ (reference sequence). Trimming pared 3 bases from V and 0 bases from J, leaving 9 bases between. CDR3 nucleotides: TGTGCCAGCAGCTTTGGGGCGGACTCCTACAATGAGCAGTTCTTC. Translating it yields CASSFGADSYNEQFF.

This clonotype was observed a handful of times. The chain carries TRBV7-9 and TRBJ2-4; D may be TRBD1 (5 bases). V was pared by 4 bases and J by 7 bases, with 11 bases between. The CDR3 loop spans 13 amino acids. The germline V gene has CDR1 SEHNR and CDR2 FQNEAQ (reference sequence). The CDR3 coding sequence is TGTGCCAGCAGCTCTCAGGACACGAACATTCAGTACTTC. Its translation: CASSSQDTNIQYF.

The chain uses TRBV6-1 and TRBJ2-1, with 8 bases fitting TRBD2. Germline CDR1 reads MNHNS; CDR2 reads SASEGT. Trimming took 6 bases from V and 9 from J; bases not matched to a gene: 7. The CDR3 has 13 amino acids. As DNA, the CDR3 is TGTGCCAGCAGACCCCCGGGGGGGGTTGAGCAGTTCTTC. Encoded protein: CASRPPGGVEQFF.

The V call is TRBV24-1, the J call TRBJ2-3, with TRBD2 matching 7 bases. The V and J ends lost 8 bases and 2 bases, in that order; junction bases with no gene match: 3. Germline assignment: CDR1 KGHDR and CDR2 SFDVKD. The CDR3 is 13 residues long. The CDR3 bases are TGTGCCACCACGAGCGGGAACACAGATACGCAGTATTTT. The encoded protein is CATTSGNTDTQYF.

This clonotype was recorded a few times. J is TRBJ1-5 and V is TRBV5-6; no clear D. Trimming shortened V by 2 bases and J by 4 bases, and 13 bases separated the two germline ends. The CDR3 runs 15 residues. Germline V gene lookup returns CDR1 SGHDT and CDR2 YYEEEE. The CDR3 region is CASSFQRRENQPQHF. CDR3 nucleotide sequence: TGTGCCAGCAGCTTTCAACGGAGGGAGAATCAGCCCCAGCATTTT.

This clonotype was recorded many times. The chain couples TRBV7-9 to TRBJ2-7, with D perhaps TRBD2 (5 bases). This CDR3 contains 14 residues. V dropped 3 bases and J dropped 9 bases, with 18 bases sitting between them. Germline V gene sequence: CDR1 SEHNR, CDR2 FQNEAQ (reference sequence). CDR3 in DNA: TGTGCCAGCAGCTTTTCGGGGTTGGGGTCTGCGCAGTACTTC. This encodes CASSFSGLGSAQYF.

This clonotype has more than one count but fewer than ten. The chain has TRBV2 and TRBJ2-3; D is ambiguous. The CDR3 runs 12 residues. V was pared by 4 bases and J by 6 bases, with 8 bases between. In germline, CDR1 is SNHLY, CDR2 FYNNEI. The CDR3 coding sequence is TGTGCCAGCAGTGGGGGTCAGGATACGCAGTATTTT. It is translated as CASSGGQDTQYF. Based on the CDR3 plus reference TRBV2 and TRBJ2-3, the full variable domain is EPEVTQTPSHQVTQMGQEVILRCVPISNHLYFYWYRQILGQKVEFLVSFYNNEISEKSEIFDDQFSVERPDGSNFTLKIRSTKLEDSAMYFCASSGGQDTQYFGPGTRLTVL.

In its sample, this clonotype was seen a few times. The chain joins TRBV4-1 to TRBJ2-3, with TRBD2 matching 8 bases. There are 14 residues in the CDR3. Germline CDR1 and CDR2: MGHRA and YSYEKL. The V gene end was trimmed by 1 base and the J gene end by 14 bases; junction bases not matched to a gene: 11. The chain's CDR3 is CASSQVGGDPGAYF. The CDR3 coding sequence is TGCGCCAGCAGCCAAGTCGGGGGGGACCCGGGAGCGTATTTT.